What follows are 25 T cell receptor beta chains derived from one specimen sequenced in a study of synovial regulatory T cells in juvenile arthritis. The table came from immunoSEQ multiplex PCR; TCRdb's copy has only in-frame clones and leaves some out. The listing records 9,000 to 10,000 clones. The specimen sequenced was Treg cells from blood. Sample subset: remaining (HLA-DR-negative) circulating blood Treg cells. The receptors were sampled from a donor aged 2-30 years with juvenile idiopathic arthritis.

This CDR3 is CAVSPGADTQYF. The chain couples TRBV10-3 to TRBJ2-3; TCRdb indicates TRBD2, and absent DNA this call remains unverified. The CDR3 totals 12 residues. No DNA is recorded. Germline V lookup: CDR1 ENHRY, CDR2 SYGVKD.

The chain has TRBV5-4 and TRBJ1-5. CDR3 length: 13 residues. The DNA sequence is not available. The germline gives CDR1 SGHNT, CDR2 YYREEE (reference sequence). CDR3: CASSLLPAQPQHF. The full variable domain, rest sourced from reference TRBV5-4 and TRBJ1-5, is ETGVTQSPTHLIKTRGQQVTLRCSSQSGHNTVSWYQQALGQGPQFIFQYYREEENGRGNFPPRFSGLQFPNYSSELNVNALELDDSALYLCASSLLPAQPQHFGDGTRLSIL.

The chain has TRBV6-1 and TRBJ1-4; the D call from TCRdb, TRBD1, cannot be confirmed without DNA. This CDR3 is 14 amino acids long. Only the protein is on record. CDR1 and CDR2 (germline): MNHNS, SASEGT. CDR3 amino acids: CASSEQGYQEKLFF.

The genes are TRBV19 and TRBJ1-2. The CDR3 covers 15 residues. There is no recorded DNA. In germline, CDR1 is LNHDA, CDR2 SQIVND (reference sequence). The CDR3 loop is CASSIYTAANYGYTF.

CDR3 residues: CASSARTLLEGAGELFF. This chain joins TRBV10-2 and TRBJ2-2. Germline lookup yields CDR1 WSHSY and CDR2 SAAADI. This CDR3 comprises 17 residues. No coding sequence is recorded.

The J gene is TRBJ1-3, the V gene TRBV5-1. Germline CDR1 SGHRS, CDR2 YFSETQ. The CDR3 runs 15 residues. The DNA is not on file. CDR3 in amino acids: CASSLAPGSGNTIYF.

By frequency, this clone registers medium-sized. The V call is TRBV15, the J call TRBJ1-4; without DNA, the TCRdb call of TRBD1 cannot be checked. The germline V gene encodes CDR1 LNHNV and CDR2 YYDKDF (reference sequence). The CDR3 length is 16 residues. The coding DNA is unavailable. The CDR3 here is CATSRSVSGTGEKLFF.

The rearrangement joins TRBV6-5 to TRBJ2-7; lacking DNA, the TRBD1 call made by TCRdb goes unchecked. Germline CDR1 is MNHEY and CDR2 is SVGAGI. This CDR3 comprises 13 residues. There is no recorded DNA. The CDR3 sequence: CASRGQDRYEQYF.

The chain uses TRBV6-4 and TRBJ2-5. CDR1 and CDR2 from the germline V gene are MRHNA and SNTAGT. CDR3 size: 16 residues. DNA is not on record. CDR3 sequence reads: CASSDSLERDTETQYF.

The V gene is TRBV4-1, the J gene TRBJ1-2. This CDR3 spans 13 amino acids. The DNA is unrecorded. Germline V gives CDR1 MGHRA, CDR2 YSYEKL. CDR3 protein: CASSQVSFYGYTF.

J is TRBJ1-4 and V is TRBV19. The CDR3 is 15 residues long. Nucleotide data are not available. Germline CDR1 reads LNHDA; CDR2 reads SQIVND (reference sequence). The CDR3 sequence is CASSIVGGFGEKLFF.

V gene TRBV11-3 combines with J gene TRBJ2-7; TCRdb returns TRBD1, unconfirmable since there is no DNA. This CDR3 contains 13 residues. The record lacks a DNA sequence. Germline CDR1 is SGHNT and CDR2 is YENEEA. The CDR3 sequence is CASSTGGIDEQYF.

The chain employs TRBV2 and TRBJ2-7. The CDR3 covers 12 residues. Only the protein is available. Germline V lookup: CDR1 SNHLY, CDR2 FYNNEI. CDR3 region: CASSVWGYEQYF.

The V and J genes are TRBV5-1 and TRBJ2-6. The CDR3 is 15 residues long. The nucleotide record is missing. The germline CDR1 and CDR2 sequences are SGHRS and YFSETQ. Here the CDR3 reads CASSLAWTGANVLTF.

V gene TRBV28 combines with J gene TRBJ2-4; TCRdb's assignment of TRBD2 cannot be checked, as there is no DNA. Germline V gene data show CDR1 as MDHEN and CDR2 as SYDVKM. CDR3 length equals 13 residues. Only the protein sequence is given. The CDR3 spells CASSQGGRNIQYF.

V gene TRBV19 combines with J gene TRBJ2-1. Germline CDR1 and CDR2: LNHDA and SQIVND (reference sequence). The CDR3 is 15 residues long. No DNA has been recorded. CDR3 region: CASTNRGGGEDEQFF.

The V gene is TRBV18, the J gene TRBJ2-7. Germline V lookup: CDR1 KGHSH, CDR2 LQKENI. This CDR3 comprises 18 residues. No DNA is given. CDR3 residues: CASSLGRGPLSLAYEQYF.

This chain links TRBV6-1 with TRBJ1-2; TCRdb picks TRBD1, but there is no DNA to check that call. The CDR3 loop spans 13 amino acids. No DNA sequence is on record. Germline CDR1 and CDR2: MNHNS and SASEGT. This CDR3 reads CASSVQGNYGYTF.

V and J are TRBV6-5 and TRBJ1-2; lacking DNA, the TRBD1 call made by TCRdb goes unchecked. Germline CDR1 is MNHEY and CDR2 is SVGAGI. This CDR3 region has 15 residues. The DNA sequence is not available. The chain's CDR3 is CASRRPGTGLGGYTF.

The rearrangement links TRBV27 to TRBJ1-1; TCRdb reports TRBD1, a call that lacks DNA to check it against. Germline CDR1 is MNHEY and CDR2 is SMNVEV (reference sequence). The CDR3 spans 18 residues. Only the protein is on record. The CDR3 loop reads CASSSQRSRGQTNTEAFF.

V and J are TRBV19 and TRBJ2-7; TCRdb outputs TRBD2, but without DNA this stays unchecked. CDR1 LNHDA and CDR2 SQIVND come from the germline V gene (reference sequence). The CDR3 is 12 amino acids. Only the protein is on record. The CDR3 sequence: CASSTPGYEQYF.

The CDR3 reads CARRKIDTEAFF. The chain couples TRBV19 to TRBJ1-1. Germline V gene lookup returns CDR1 LNHDA and CDR2 SQIVND (reference sequence). The CDR3 spans 12 residues. Only the protein is on record.

V gene TRBV2 combines with J gene TRBJ1-5. This CDR3 spans 13 amino acids. The nucleotide record is missing. The germline V gene has CDR1 SNHLY and CDR2 FYNNEI. The CDR3 sequence is CASSPTVVQPQHF.

The rearrangement uses TRBV28 and TRBJ1-2; without DNA, the TCRdb call of TRBD1 cannot be checked. In germline, CDR1 is MDHEN, CDR2 SYDVKM. This CDR3 is 13 amino acids long. Only the protein is on record. This CDR3 is CASTTQGVYGYTF.

The gene calls are TRBV5-4 and TRBJ2-3; there is no DNA to check the TCRdb D call of TRBD2. Germline assignment: CDR1 SGHNT and CDR2 YYREEE (reference sequence). The CDR3 loop spans 14 amino acids. No DNA was logged. CDR3 protein: CASSLGASTDTQYF.